The following is a T cell receptor beta chain sequence with its context. This sample stems from a study of blood T cell repertoires in COVID-19. Turning to the study itself: COVID-19 samples collected from the United States, Italy and Spain covered acute and convalescent phases. The cDNA or gDNA used as material had been derived from T cells, B-cell-depleted T cells, or PBMCs.

As handled by the study authors: Nucleated cell counts were estimated from reference gene primer amplification. The data were produced by immunoSEQ multiplex PCR, yet TCRdb's version contains in-frame clones alone and is incomplete. The DNA gave D and trimming, while V, J and clone size come from that table. The sample holds about 240,000 clones; roughly four fifths are singletons and the top ten take around 12%. Germline values: CDR1 MNHEY, CDR2 SVGAGI. The germline V and J ends were trimmed by 5 bases and 0 bases, with 10 bases remaining between them. The CDR3 spans 14 residues. The sequenced sample was peripheral blood. This clonotype was sampled from a woman in her sixties or seventies with active or convalescent COVID-19. The rearrangement uses TRBV6-5 and TRBJ1-2; D ambiguous. The CDR3 loop reads CASSLLQSNYGYTF. CDR3 bases: TGTGCCAGCAGTCTCCTTCAGTCTAACTATGGCTACACCTTC.